The rows below give T cell receptor beta chains drawn from one sample of a study of blood T cell repertoires in COVID-19. The assay was immunoSEQ multiplex PCR, and TCRdb's table has in-frame clones only and misses some. The table records 25,000 to 30,000 clones, 87% of them present only once. Sequenced input: peripheral blood. Receptor source: a human donor in a cohort sampled during active COVID-19. Each CDR3 is given with its conserved first and last residue. D genes are given only for firm matches. Clone size, where shown, is once, few, many, or a class for clones that have expanded.

TGTGCCAGCAATTCAAACACCGGGGAGCTGTTTTTT | CASNSNTGELFF | - | TRBV28 | - | TRBJ2-2
TGTGCCATCAGTGGCTCCTTGGACTCCGGTCCCCTTTACGAGCAGTACTTC | CAISGSLDSGPLYEQYF | - | TRBV10-3 | - | TRBJ2-7
TGTGCCAGCAGCCGACGACTAGCGGGATATGACACAGAGACCCAGTACTTC | CASSRRLAGYDTETQYF | TRBD2 | TRBV13 | - | TRBJ2-5
TGTGCCAGCAGCCCCGCGGTACGGGAGGGAGGAAACACCATATATTTT | CASSPAVREGGNTIYF | - | TRBV5-5 | - | TRBJ1-3
TGTGCCAGTAGTATACTCCAGCGGGAGTTAGCAGATACGCAGTATTTT | CASSILQRELADTQYF | TRBD2 | TRBV19 | - | TRBJ2-3
TGCGCCAGCAGCCAACCCCGGTCCCAGGGGGAAAAACTGTTTTTT | CASSQPRSQGEKLFF | - | TRBV4-1 | - | TRBJ1-4
TGCGCCAGCAGCCAAGCCACGGGGGACTCTAGCACAGATACGCAGTATTTT | CASSQATGDSSTDTQYF | - | TRBV4-1 | - | TRBJ2-3
TGTGCCAGTAGTTCCACAGGGGGCACAGATACGCAGTATTTT | CASSSTGGTDTQYF | TRBD1 | TRBV19 | medium-sized | TRBJ2-3
TGTGCCAGTTCCCGGGGAAGGGAGGCTGGAAACACCATATATTTT | CASSRGREAGNTIYF | - | TRBV2 | - | TRBJ1-3
TGTGCCAGCAGCTTAGGCCAGGGGGAATTTGTAAAACTGTTTTTT | CASSLGQGEFVKLFF | TRBD1 | TRBV7-9 | once | TRBJ1-4
TGTGCCAGCAGTCGAATACTAGCGGGAGCCTACGAGCAGTACTTC | CASSRILAGAYEQYF | TRBD2 | TRBV6-5 | - | TRBJ2-7
TGTGCCAGTAGTACTGGACAGGGGGGGAATGAAGCTTTCTTT | CASSTGQGGNEAFF | TRBD1 | TRBV19 | - | TRBJ1-1
TGTGCCGTAGCGGCGGGCCGAGGAGATACGCAGTATTTT | CAVAAGRGDTQYF | - | TRBV19 | - | TRBJ2-3
TGTGCCAGCAGCCAACGGGACAGGGCCCGGGATGGCTACACCTTC | CASSQRDRARDGYTF | TRBD1 | TRBV3-1/TRBV3-2 | few | TRBJ1-2
TGTGCCAGTAGTCCCGGAGTTACAGGGGTGAGAGGCTACACCTTC | CASSPGVTGVRGYTF | TRBD1 | TRBV19 | - | TRBJ1-2
TGCGCCAGCAGCTTGGGGCACATGAACACCGGGGAGCTGTTTTTT | CASSLGHMNTGELFF | - | TRBV5-1 | - | TRBJ2-2
TGTGCCATCACCCCTATGGTTGAGCAGTTCTTC | CAITPMVEQFF | - | TRBV10-3 | - | TRBJ2-1
TGTGCCAGCAGCTTAACGCCGCGGGTGGGTCCGGATGGCTACACCTTC | CASSLTPRVGPDGYTF | - | TRBV7-3 | - | TRBJ1-2
TGCGCCAGCAGCCAAGATGGGGCCCGGGGGGACAATGAGCAGTTCTTC | CASSQDGARGDNEQFF | TRBD2 | TRBV4-1 | - | TRBJ2-1
TGCAGCGTTGTAGCGGGCGATCGTTACAATGAGCAGTTCTTC | CSVVAGDRYNEQFF | TRBD2 | TRBV29-1 | - | TRBJ2-1
TGCGCCAGCAGCTTGACTAGCGGATACCAAGAGACCCAGTACTTC | CASSLTSGYQETQYF | TRBD2 | TRBV5-1 | - | TRBJ2-5
TGCGCCAGCAGCCTACCACAGGGGTGGACAGATACGCAGTATTTT | CASSLPQGWTDTQYF | TRBD1 | TRBV5-1 | - | TRBJ2-3
TGTGCCAGCAGTTTATCTATGAACACTGAAGCTTTCTTT | CASSLSMNTEAFF | - | TRBV12-3/TRBV12-4 | - | TRBJ1-1
TGTGCCAGCAGCAAAGCCAACAGGACCGGGCTGGAGACCCAGTACTTC | CASSKANRTGLETQYF | - | TRBV21-1 | - | TRBJ2-5
TGTGCCAGCTCACTGCGGGAGAGCTCTGGAAACACCATATATTTT | CASSLRESSGNTIYF | - | TRBV18 | - | TRBJ1-3
TGTGCCAGCAGCGTAGCGTTCCTCACAGATACGCAGTATTTT | CASSVAFLTDTQYF | - | TRBV9 | - | TRBJ2-3
TGTGCCATCAGTGAGTCTAACAGGAATGAGCAGTTCTTC | CAISESNRNEQFF | - | TRBV10-3 | once | TRBJ2-1
TGTGCCAGCAGTGAAGTAGGGGCAGGGGTCGAGCAGTACTTC | CASSEVGAGVEQYF | - | TRBV6-1 | once | TRBJ2-7
TGTGCCAGCAGCTCCGGGGCGGGAACCGGGGAGCTGTTTTTT | CASSSGAGTGELFF | - | TRBV7-2 | few | TRBJ2-2
TGTGCCAGCAGCTTAGCGCAAGAACCGGGGACAGGGGTCTTTGGCTACACCTTC | CASSLAQEPGTGVFGYTF | TRBD1 | TRBV7-8 | - | TRBJ1-2
TGTGCCAGTAGAGCCCAGGTCACACCTTGGGACTATGGCTACACCTTC | CASRAQVTPWDYGYTF | - | TRBV19 | - | TRBJ1-2
TGTGCCAGCAGCTCGGGAGCGGGGCTCACAGATACGCAGTATTTT | CASSSGAGLTDTQYF | TRBD2 | TRBV11-2 | once | TRBJ2-3
TGTGCCAGCAGCTTAGCCCCGGGAGGTTTGGATACGCAGTATTTT | CASSLAPGGLDTQYF | TRBD2 | TRBV11-2 | - | TRBJ2-3
TGTGCCAGCAGCTTAGCCCCTAGCGCCACCGGGGAGCTGTTTTTT | CASSLAPSATGELFF | - | TRBV11-2 | - | TRBJ2-2
TGTGCCAGCAGTTCCAACAGGGGGCTCGGGAACACTGAAGCTTTCTTT | CASSSNRGLGNTEAFF | TRBD1 | TRBV27 | - | TRBJ1-1
TGTGCCATCAGTGATGGCACCAACTCCTACAATGAGCAGTTCTTC | CAISDGTNSYNEQFF | - | TRBV10-3 | - | TRBJ2-1
TGTGCCAGCAGCTTACGGACAGGGGGAGAAAAACTGTTTTTT | CASSLRTGGEKLFF | TRBD1 | TRBV7-9 | - | TRBJ1-4
TGTGCCAGCAGTACTAGCGGTAGCACAGATACGCAGTATTTT | CASSTSGSTDTQYF | TRBD2 | TRBV7-6 | - | TRBJ2-3
TGTGCCAGCAGCGTAGGGCAACAGGGGGTTGAAGAGACCCAGTACTTC | CASSVGQQGVEETQYF | TRBD1 | TRBV9 | - | TRBJ2-5
TGCGCCAGCAGCTTCGACAGGGGGCTTCAGAATGAGCAGTTCTTC | CASSFDRGLQNEQFF | TRBD1 | TRBV5-1 | - | TRBJ2-1
TGTGCCAGCAACCCGAGGTTGGGGGCGGAATCACCCCTCCACTTT | CASNPRLGAESPLHF | - | TRBV7-2 | - | TRBJ1-6
TGTGCCAGCAGCCTCGGGGGTAGCGGGAGTTCCCACGAGCAGTACTTC | CASSLGGSGSSHEQYF | TRBD2 | TRBV28 | - | TRBJ2-7
TGTGCCAGCAGCTGGGGGGGGAAAAACTATGGCTACACCTTC | CASSWGGKNYGYTF | - | TRBV5-4 | - | TRBJ1-2
TGTGCCAGCTCCCCTCTAGGGGATTCACCCCTCCACTTT | CASSPLGDSPLHF | - | TRBV2 | - | TRBJ1-6
TGTGCCAGCAGAGATGGGACTAGCCTTAAAGAGACCCAGTACTTC | CASRDGTSLKETQYF | TRBD2 | TRBV2 | - | TRBJ2-5
TGTGCCAGCCGCCCTAGCGGGGGGCGATACACAGATACGCAGTATTTT | CASRPSGGRYTDTQYF | TRBD2 | TRBV3-1/TRBV3-2 | - | TRBJ2-3
TGTGCCAGCATCGGACAGGCCTTTTCTAATTCACCCCTCCACTTT | CASIGQAFSNSPLHF | TRBD1 | TRBV28 | - | TRBJ1-6
TGCGCCAGCAGCCATGGCAGGGCCGTGGGGAACACCGGGGAGCTGTTTTTT | CASSHGRAVGNTGELFF | - | TRBV4-1 | - | TRBJ2-2
TGTGCCAGCAGCTTCGGGACAGGGGGCGACTATGGCTACACCTTC | CASSFGTGGDYGYTF | TRBD1 | TRBV7-9 | - | TRBJ1-2
TGTGCCAGCAGCCAGGGACAGGGGCGCTCCTACGAGCAGTACTTC | CASSQGQGRSYEQYF | TRBD1 | TRBV11-3 | - | TRBJ2-7
TGTGCCAGCAGTTCGGGAACTAGAATCCAGTTCTTC | CASSSGTRIQFF | - | TRBV6-5 | - | TRBJ2-1